What follows are 5 T cell receptor beta chains derived from one specimen sequenced in a study of early T cells in non-severe SARS-CoV-2 infection. TCRdb redid the calling of the 5' RACE reads with MiXCR, one entry per CDR3 protein. The sample includes about 53,000 distinct CDR3 sequences, 12% of them seen just once. The material was whole blood, obtained at baseline. Receptors originate from an adult who was a healthcare worker with PCR-confirmed SARS-CoV-2 infection or an uninfected control (not recorded which).

The chain couples TRBV2 to TRBJ2-5; 9 bases match TRBD1. V lost 6 bases to trimming and J lost 7 bases; unmatched junction nucleotides: 18. This CDR3 contains 17 residues. Germline CDR1 and CDR2: SNHLY and FYNNEI. CDR3 DNA: TGTGCCAGCAGCCCTGACCCGGGACAGGGAAACCCGGGGACCCAGTACTTC. Protein: CASSPDPGQGNPGTQYF.

V and J are TRBV12-3 or TRBV12-4 and TRBJ2-3; the D is unclear. The CDR3 has 14 amino acids. The V end lost 3 bases, the J end lost 2 bases, and 9 bases lay between the germline ends. The CDR3 nucleotides are TGTGCCAGCAGTTTTAGGCAGTACACAGATACGCAGTATTTT. It specifies CASSFRQYTDTQYF.

The rearrangement links TRBV6-5 to TRBJ2-2; D unresolved. V shed 8 bases and J shed 1 base, with 5 bases lying between them. This CDR3 spans 12 amino acids. Germline V gene sequence: CDR1 MNHEY, CDR2 SVGAGI. The CDR3 coding sequence is TGTGCCAGCCAACAGAACACCGGGGAGCTGTTTTTT. It encodes CASQQNTGELFF.

The chain links TRBV6-5 to TRBJ1-5; D uncertain. The CDR3 is 14 amino acids. CDR1 is MNHEY and CDR2 is SVGAGI in the germline V gene. V gave up 6 bases and J gave up 7 bases, with 16 bases separating them. CDR3 coding DNA: TGTGCCAGCAGCCTAGGGTTTCGGGGACAGCCCCAGCATTTT. Translation gives CASSLGFRGQPQHF.

This clonotype was observed a handful of times. The chain joins TRBV5-1 to TRBJ1-2, with D perhaps TRBD1 (6 bases). V dropped 4 bases and J dropped 2 bases, with 12 bases sitting between them. This CDR3 spans 14 amino acids. In germline, CDR1 is SGHRS, CDR2 YFSETQ. In DNA, the CDR3 is TGCGCCAGCAGCCTTGAAGGACAGAACTATGGCTACACCTTC. Protein: CASSLEGQNYGYTF. Variable domain in full (rest from reference TRBV5-1 and TRBJ1-2): KAGVTQTPRYLIKTRGQQVTLSCSPISGHRSVSWYQQTPGQGLQFLFEYFSETQRNKGNFPGRFSGRQFSNSRSEMNVSTLELGDSALYLCASSLEGQNYGYTFGSGTRLTVV.